Included here is one TCR beta chain sequence, with context. This entry belongs to a study of blood T cell repertoires in COVID-19. On the study more broadly: From T cells, B-cell-depleted T cells, or PBMCs came the material, which was cDNA or gDNA.

The germline V gene encodes CDR1 ENHRY and CDR2 SYGVKD. The V end lost 4 bases, the J end lost 5 bases, and 11 bases lay between the germline ends. The CDR3 contains 13 residues. Some clones are missing from TCRdb's copy, which holds only in-frame ones; the method was immunoSEQ multiplex PCR. The repertoire holds about 91,000 clones, with around 88% as singletons. The sequencing input was peripheral blood. The TCR comes from a woman aged 65 to 85 with acute or convalescent COVID-19. V is TRBV10-3 and J is TRBJ2-5; D is possibly TRBD1 (6 bases). The CDR3 reads CAISAVQGETQYF. The CDR3 coding sequence is TGTGCCATCAGTGCGGTGCAGGGGGAGACCCAGTACTTC.